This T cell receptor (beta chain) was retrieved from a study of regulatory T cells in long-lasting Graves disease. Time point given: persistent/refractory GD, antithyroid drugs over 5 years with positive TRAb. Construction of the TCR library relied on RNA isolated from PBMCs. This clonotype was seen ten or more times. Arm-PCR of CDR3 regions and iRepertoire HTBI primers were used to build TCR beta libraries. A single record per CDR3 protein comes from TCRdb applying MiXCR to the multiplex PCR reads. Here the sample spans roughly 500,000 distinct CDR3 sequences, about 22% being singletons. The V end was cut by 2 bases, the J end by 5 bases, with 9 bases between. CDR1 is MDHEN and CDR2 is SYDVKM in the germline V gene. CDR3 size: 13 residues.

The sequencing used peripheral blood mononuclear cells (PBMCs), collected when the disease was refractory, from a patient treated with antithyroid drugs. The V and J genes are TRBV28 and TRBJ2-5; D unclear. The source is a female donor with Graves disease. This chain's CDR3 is CASSLNNPETQYF. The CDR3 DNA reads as TGTGCCAGCAGTTTAAACAACCCGGAGACCCAGTACTTC.